This is a list of T cell receptor beta chains from one sample in a study of blood T cell repertoires in COVID-19. Method: immunoSEQ multiplex PCR; TCRdb's copy keeps in-frame clones and lacks some. The sample has 450,000 or so clones; around 90% are singletons. The sample consisted of peripheral blood. The receptors come from a young man with COVID-19, enrolled during active disease. CDR3s include the opening cysteine and the closing phenylalanine or tryptophan. Each record gives: D gene, V gene, J gene, clone size, CDR3 protein, CDR3 DNA. D genes are given only for firm matches. Clone size is shown for a subset of rows, as once, few, many or a class of expanded clone.

D gene: .; V gene: TRBV6-5; J gene: TRBJ1-3; clone size: few; CDR3 protein: CASSYKAGAGNTIYF; CDR3 DNA: TGTGCCAGCAGTTACAAGGCAGGGGCTGGAAACACCATATATTTT
D gene: TRBD1; V gene: TRBV5-1; J gene: TRBJ1-1; clone size: .; CDR3 protein: CASSPGTGGWDTEAFF; CDR3 DNA: TGCGCCAGCAGTCCCGGGACAGGGGGATGGGACACTGAAGCTTTCTTT
D gene: .; V gene: TRBV13; J gene: TRBJ1-2; clone size: .; CDR3 protein: CASSLVGVPNYGYTF; CDR3 DNA: TGTGCCAGCAGCTTAGTGGGAGTTCCTAACTATGGCTACACCTTC
D gene: TRBD1; V gene: TRBV18; J gene: TRBJ2-7; clone size: few; CDR3 protein: CASSPQGATYEQYF; CDR3 DNA: TGTGCCAGCTCTCCACAGGGGGCCACCTACGAGCAGTACTTC
D gene: .; V gene: TRBV5-1; J gene: TRBJ2-2; clone size: .; CDR3 protein: CASSLRGYPTSYTGELFF; CDR3 DNA: TGCGCCAGCAGCTTGCGCGGCTACCCCACGAGCTACACCGGGGAGCTGTTTTTT
D gene: .; V gene: TRBV4-1; J gene: TRBJ2-1; clone size: .; CDR3 protein: CASSQESGRDNEQFF; CDR3 DNA: TGCGCCAGCAGCCAAGAGAGTGGCAGGGACAATGAGCAGTTCTTC
D gene: TRBD1; V gene: TRBV5-6; J gene: TRBJ2-3; clone size: once; CDR3 protein: CASSFQDRELTDTQYF; CDR3 DNA: TGTGCCAGCAGCTTCCAAGACAGGGAACTCACAGATACGCAGTATTTT
D gene: .; V gene: TRBV6-5; J gene: TRBJ2-2; clone size: .; CDR3 protein: CASRYRQASDTGELFF; CDR3 DNA: TGTGCCAGCAGATACAGACAGGCCTCGGACACCGGGGAGCTGTTTTTT
D gene: TRBD2; V gene: TRBV19; J gene: TRBJ2-3; clone size: .; CDR3 protein: CASSRWTSGSNADTQYF; CDR3 DNA: TGTGCCAGTAGTCGGTGGACTAGCGGGAGCAACGCAGATACGCAGTATTTT
D gene: TRBD2; V gene: TRBV7-9; J gene: TRBJ2-1; clone size: .; CDR3 protein: CASSLISAGAYNEQFF; CDR3 DNA: TGTGCCAGCAGCTTAATATCAGCGGGAGCCTACAATGAGCAGTTCTTC
D gene: .; V gene: TRBV27; J gene: TRBJ1-1; clone size: .; CDR3 protein: CASSQGNTEAFF; CDR3 DNA: TGTGCCAGCAGTCAGGGGAACACTGAAGCTTTCTTT
D gene: .; V gene: TRBV6-5; J gene: TRBJ2-6; clone size: .; CDR3 protein: CASRQSLSGANVLTF; CDR3 DNA: TGTGCCAGCAGACAGAGTCTCTCTGGGGCCAACGTCCTGACTTTC
D gene: TRBD2; V gene: TRBV6-6; J gene: TRBJ2-1; clone size: once; CDR3 protein: CASSGGLAAYNEQFF; CDR3 DNA: TGTGCCAGCAGCGGGGGACTAGCGGCTTACAATGAGCAGTTCTTC
D gene: .; V gene: TRBV25-1; J gene: TRBJ2-1; clone size: .; CDR3 protein: CASSLFGSYNEQFF; CDR3 DNA: TGTGCCAGCAGTCTCTTCGGGTCCTACAATGAGCAGTTCTTC
D gene: TRBD1; V gene: TRBV5-1; J gene: TRBJ2-7; clone size: .; CDR3 protein: CASSETGGYEQYF; CDR3 DNA: TGCGCCAGCAGCGAAACAGGGGGCTACGAGCAGTACTTC
D gene: TRBD1; V gene: TRBV11-3; J gene: TRBJ2-5; clone size: .; CDR3 protein: CASSLEGTGKETQYF; CDR3 DNA: TGTGCCAGCAGCTTAGAAGGGACAGGGAAGGAGACCCAGTACTTC
D gene: .; V gene: TRBV5-1; J gene: TRBJ2-1; clone size: .; CDR3 protein: CASSLQVDNEQFF; CDR3 DNA: TGCGCCAGCAGCTTACAGGTTGACAATGAGCAGTTCTTC
D gene: .; V gene: TRBV7-9; J gene: TRBJ1-1; clone size: .; CDR3 protein: CASSARGFEAFF; CDR3 DNA: TGTGCCAGCAGCGCAAGGGGTTTTGAAGCTTTCTTT
D gene: .; V gene: TRBV4-1; J gene: TRBJ1-2; clone size: .; CDR3 protein: CASSQDLGGGYTF; CDR3 DNA: TGCGCCAGCAGCCAAGATCTAGGGGGTGGCTACACCTTC
D gene: TRBD1; V gene: TRBV19; J gene: TRBJ1-5; clone size: .; CDR3 protein: CASSIGDRGNNQPQHF; CDR3 DNA: TGTGCCAGTAGTATTGGGGACAGGGGGAACAATCAGCCCCAGCATTTT
D gene: .; V gene: TRBV30; J gene: TRBJ1-5; clone size: .; CDR3 protein: CAWSSGTPNQPQHF; CDR3 DNA: TGTGCCTGGAGTTCCGGGACACCTAATCAGCCCCAGCATTTT
D gene: .; V gene: TRBV11-3; J gene: TRBJ1-1; clone size: once; CDR3 protein: CASSPDYPLAGGNTEAFF; CDR3 DNA: TGTGCCAGCAGCCCAGATTACCCCCTGGCGGGCGGCAACACTGAAGCTTTCTTT
D gene: TRBD2; V gene: TRBV11-3; J gene: TRBJ2-1; clone size: .; CDR3 protein: CASSLVGEREWPYNEQFF; CDR3 DNA: TGTGCCAGCAGCTTAGTTGGTGAGCGGGAGTGGCCCTACAATGAGCAGTTCTTC
D gene: .; V gene: TRBV11-2; J gene: TRBJ2-5; clone size: .; CDR3 protein: CASSLVGGETQYF; CDR3 DNA: TGTGCCAGCAGCTTAGTCGGGGGAGAGACCCAGTACTTC
D gene: TRBD1; V gene: TRBV6-6; J gene: TRBJ1-1; clone size: .; CDR3 protein: CASSRQGPYTEAFF; CDR3 DNA: TGTGCCAGCAGCAGACAGGGGCCATACACTGAAGCTTTCTTT
D gene: TRBD2; V gene: TRBV2; J gene: TRBJ2-2; clone size: .; CDR3 protein: CASSARQTSGRYGTGELFF; CDR3 DNA: TGTGCCAGCAGTGCCCGACAGACTAGCGGGAGATACGGTACCGGGGAGCTGTTTTTT
D gene: TRBD1; V gene: TRBV5-8; J gene: TRBJ1-4; clone size: .; CDR3 protein: CASSLFLGTDNEKLFF; CDR3 DNA: TGTGCCAGCAGCTTGTTTCTCGGGACAGATAATGAAAAACTGTTTTTT
D gene: .; V gene: TRBV19; J gene: TRBJ2-2; clone size: once; CDR3 protein: CASRSEPGYTGELFF; CDR3 DNA: TGTGCCAGTAGGTCTGAACCAGGGTACACCGGGGAGCTGTTTTTT
D gene: .; V gene: TRBV10-3; J gene: TRBJ2-7; clone size: .; CDR3 protein: CAISELGAHDEQYF; CDR3 DNA: TGTGCCATCAGTGAGTTGGGGGCGCATGACGAGCAGTACTTC
D gene: .; V gene: TRBV6-5; J gene: TRBJ1-1; clone size: .; CDR3 protein: CASSWAYYTEAFF; CDR3 DNA: TGTGCCAGCAGTTGGGCGTACTACACTGAAGCTTTCTTT
D gene: TRBD1; V gene: TRBV5-4; J gene: TRBJ2-7; clone size: .; CDR3 protein: CASSSNRGAGYEQYF; CDR3 DNA: TGTGCCAGCAGCTCCAACAGGGGCGCGGGCTACGAGCAGTACTTC
D gene: .; V gene: TRBV14; J gene: TRBJ1-2; clone size: .; CDR3 protein: CASSKERGYGYTF; CDR3 DNA: TGTGCCAGCAGCAAGGAAAGGGGCTATGGCTACACCTTC
D gene: .; V gene: TRBV5-1; J gene: TRBJ1-1; clone size: once; CDR3 protein: CASSIQPQDTEAFF; CDR3 DNA: TGCGCCAGCAGCATTCAGCCGCAGGACACTGAAGCTTTCTTT
D gene: TRBD2; V gene: TRBV5-1; J gene: TRBJ2-3; clone size: .; CDR3 protein: CASSSGLAGTTDTQYF; CDR3 DNA: TGCGCCAGCAGCTCGGGACTAGCGGGGACCACAGATACGCAGTATTTT
D gene: .; V gene: TRBV25-1; J gene: TRBJ2-7; clone size: .; CDR3 protein: CASSDGWAGLPYEQYF; CDR3 DNA: TGTGCCAGCAGTGATGGGTGGGCAGGGTTGCCCTACGAGCAGTACTTC
D gene: TRBD2; V gene: TRBV6-5; J gene: TRBJ2-7; clone size: .; CDR3 protein: CATVGTTPLEQYF; CDR3 DNA: TGTGCCACGGTGGGGACTACCCCCTTGGAGCAGTACTTC
D gene: TRBD1; V gene: TRBV18; J gene: TRBJ1-1; clone size: few; CDR3 protein: CASSPSDRVNTEAFF; CDR3 DNA: TGTGCCAGCTCACCGTCGGACAGGGTGAACACTGAAGCTTTCTTT
D gene: .; V gene: TRBV25-1; J gene: TRBJ1-1; clone size: .; CDR3 protein: CASSDGGHLNTEAFF; CDR3 DNA: TGTGCCAGCAGTGACGGCGGGCACCTGAACACTGAAGCTTTCTTT
D gene: .; V gene: TRBV6-2/TRBV6-3; J gene: TRBJ1-1; clone size: .; CDR3 protein: CASSYSGGVTEAFF; CDR3 DNA: TGTGCCAGCAGTTACTCTGGGGGCGTCACTGAAGCTTTCTTT
D gene: TRBD2; V gene: TRBV11-3; J gene: TRBJ2-3; clone size: .; CDR3 protein: CASSLGAKSGASTDTQYF; CDR3 DNA: TGTGCCAGCAGCTTAGGAGCCAAAAGCGGGGCTAGCACAGATACGCAGTATTTT
D gene: TRBD2; V gene: TRBV19; J gene: TRBJ2-1; clone size: .; CDR3 protein: CASRKAGTSVYNEQFF; CDR3 DNA: TGTGCCAGTAGAAAAGCCGGGACTAGCGTCTACAATGAGCAGTTCTTC
D gene: .; V gene: TRBV10-3; J gene: TRBJ2-2; clone size: .; CDR3 protein: CAIRAFTGELFF; CDR3 DNA: TGTGCCATCAGGGCCTTCACCGGGGAGCTGTTTTTT
D gene: TRBD1; V gene: TRBV5-1; J gene: TRBJ1-2; clone size: once; CDR3 protein: CASSFWAGTGEGYTF; CDR3 DNA: TGCGCCAGCAGCTTTTGGGCCGGGACAGGGGAAGGCTACACCTTC
D gene: .; V gene: TRBV7-9; J gene: TRBJ1-1; clone size: .; CDR3 protein: CASSKNTGEAFF; CDR3 DNA: TGTGCCAGCAGCAAAAATACAGGTGAAGCTTTCTTT